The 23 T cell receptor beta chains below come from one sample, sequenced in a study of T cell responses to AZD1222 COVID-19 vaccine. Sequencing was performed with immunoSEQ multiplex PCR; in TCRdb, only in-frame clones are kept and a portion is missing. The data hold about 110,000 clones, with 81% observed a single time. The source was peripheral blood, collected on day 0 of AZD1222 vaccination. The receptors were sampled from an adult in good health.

The CDR3 is CASSPWNGPNTEAFF. The CDR3 bases are TGTGCCAGCTCACCCTGGAACGGACCGAACACTGAAGCTTTCTTT. The genes are TRBV18 and TRBJ1-1; D is undetermined. The ends were cut back, 3 bases at V and 1 base at J, with 12 bases in the middle. The germline CDR1 and CDR2 sequences are KGHSH and LQKENI. The CDR3 is made up of 15 amino acids.

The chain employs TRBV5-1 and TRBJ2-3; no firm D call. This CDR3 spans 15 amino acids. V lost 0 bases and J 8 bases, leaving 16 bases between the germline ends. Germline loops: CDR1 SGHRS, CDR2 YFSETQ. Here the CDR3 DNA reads TGCGCCAGCAGCTTGGAAGCGTCCCCTGGGCGTACGCAGTATTTT. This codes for CASSLEASPGRTQYF.

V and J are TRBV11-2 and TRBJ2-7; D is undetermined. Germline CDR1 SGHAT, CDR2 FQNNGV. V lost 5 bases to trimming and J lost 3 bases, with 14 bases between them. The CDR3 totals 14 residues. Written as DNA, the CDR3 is TGTGCCAGCAGCGCTCTAGGCTATAACTACGAGCAGTACTTC. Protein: CASSALGYNYEQYF.

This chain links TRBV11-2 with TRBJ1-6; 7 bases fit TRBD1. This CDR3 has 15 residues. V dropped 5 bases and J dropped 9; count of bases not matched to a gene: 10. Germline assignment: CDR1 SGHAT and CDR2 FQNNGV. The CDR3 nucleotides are TGTGCCAGCAGCCCCCTTACAGGGGAGGGTTCACCCCTCCACTTT. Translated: CASSPLTGEGSPLHF.

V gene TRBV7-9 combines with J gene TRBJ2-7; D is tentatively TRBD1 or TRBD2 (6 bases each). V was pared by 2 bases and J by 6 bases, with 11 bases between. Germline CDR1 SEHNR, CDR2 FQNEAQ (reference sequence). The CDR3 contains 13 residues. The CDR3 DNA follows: TGTGCCAGCAGCTTATCGGGGGCACGCGAGCAGTACTTC. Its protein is CASSLSGAREQYF.

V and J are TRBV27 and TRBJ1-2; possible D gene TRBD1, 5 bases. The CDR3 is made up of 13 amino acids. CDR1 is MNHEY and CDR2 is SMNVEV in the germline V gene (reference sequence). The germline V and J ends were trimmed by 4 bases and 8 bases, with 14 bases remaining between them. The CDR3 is CASSSYPGAGYTF. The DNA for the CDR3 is TGTGCCAGCAGTTCTTATCCTGGGGCCGGCTACACCTTC.

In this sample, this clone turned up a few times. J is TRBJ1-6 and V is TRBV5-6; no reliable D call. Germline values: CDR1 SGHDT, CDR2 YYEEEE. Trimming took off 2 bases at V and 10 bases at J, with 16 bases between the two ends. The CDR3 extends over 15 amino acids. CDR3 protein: CASSFGDREGSPLHF. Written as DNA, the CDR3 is TGTGCCAGCAGCTTCGGAGATAGGGAAGGCTCACCCCTCCACTTT.

CDR3 sequence: CASSFLGGRTGELFF. In nucleotides, the CDR3 is TGTGCCAGCAGCTTTTTAGGGGGCCGCACCGGGGAGCTGTTTTTT. The genes are TRBV5-4 and TRBJ2-2; the match to TRBD1 covers 7 bases. CDR1 and CDR2 (germline): SGHNT, YYREEE (reference sequence). The V segment lost 2 bases and the J segment 4 bases; nucleotides outside the gene matches: 5. The CDR3 runs to 15 residues. The full variable domain, rest sourced from reference TRBV5-4 and TRBJ2-2, is ETGVTQSPTHLIKTRGQQVTLRCSSQSGHNTVSWYQQALGQGPQFIFQYYREEENGRGNFPPRFSGLQFPNYSSELNVNALELDDSALYLCASSFLGGRTGELFFGEGSRLTVL.

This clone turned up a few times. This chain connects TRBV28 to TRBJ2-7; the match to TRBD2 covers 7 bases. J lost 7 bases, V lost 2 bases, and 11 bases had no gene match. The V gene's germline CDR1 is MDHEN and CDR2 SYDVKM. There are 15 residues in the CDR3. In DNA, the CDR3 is TGTGCCAGCAGTTTAGGCGGGAGCCATCTGGGGGAGCAGTACTTC. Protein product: CASSLGGSHLGEQYF. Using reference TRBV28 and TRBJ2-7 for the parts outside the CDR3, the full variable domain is DVKVTQSSRYLVKRTGEKVFLECVQDMDHENMFWYRQDPGLGLRLIYFSYDVKMKEKGDIPEGYSVSREKKERFSLILESASTNQTSMYLCASSLGGSHLGEQYFGPGTRLTVT.

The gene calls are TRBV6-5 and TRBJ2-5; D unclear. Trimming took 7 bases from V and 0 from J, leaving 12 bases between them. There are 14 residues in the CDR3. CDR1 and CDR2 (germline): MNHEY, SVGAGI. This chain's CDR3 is CASTEVQHQETQYF. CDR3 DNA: TGTGCCAGCACAGAGGTACAGCACCAAGAGACCCAGTACTTC.

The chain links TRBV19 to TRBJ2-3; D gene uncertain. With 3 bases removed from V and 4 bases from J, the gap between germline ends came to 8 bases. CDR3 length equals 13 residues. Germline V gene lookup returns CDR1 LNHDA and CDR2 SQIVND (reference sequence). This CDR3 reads CASSIIVSDTQYF. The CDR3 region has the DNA TGTGCCAGTAGTATCATAGTCTCAGATACGCAGTATTTT.

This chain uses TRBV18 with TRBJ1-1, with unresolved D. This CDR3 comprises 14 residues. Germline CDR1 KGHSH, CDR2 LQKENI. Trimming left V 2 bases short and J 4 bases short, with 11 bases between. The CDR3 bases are TGTGCCAGCTCACCAGGGGTCTCAGTCACTGAAGCTTTCTTT. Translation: CASSPGVSVTEAFF.

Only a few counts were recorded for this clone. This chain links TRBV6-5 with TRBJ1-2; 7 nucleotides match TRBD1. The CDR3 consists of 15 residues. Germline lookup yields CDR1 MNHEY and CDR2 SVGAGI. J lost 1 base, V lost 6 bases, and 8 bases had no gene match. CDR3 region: CASRLQGLNNYGYTF. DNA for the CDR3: TGTGCCAGCAGGCTACAGGGGTTAAATAACTATGGCTACACCTTC.

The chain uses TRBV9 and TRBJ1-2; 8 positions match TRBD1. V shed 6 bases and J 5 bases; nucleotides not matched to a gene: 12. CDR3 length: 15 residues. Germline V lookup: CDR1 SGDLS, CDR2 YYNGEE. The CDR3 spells CASTRPGQETYGYTF. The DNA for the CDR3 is TGTGCCAGCACCCGACCGGGACAGGAAACATATGGCTACACCTTC. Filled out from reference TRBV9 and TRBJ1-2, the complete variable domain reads DSGVTQTPKHLITATGQRVTLRCSPRSGDLSVYWYQQSLDQGLQFLIQYYNGEERAKGNILERFSAQQFPDLHSELNLSSLELGDSALYFCASTRPGQETYGYTFGSGTRLTVV.

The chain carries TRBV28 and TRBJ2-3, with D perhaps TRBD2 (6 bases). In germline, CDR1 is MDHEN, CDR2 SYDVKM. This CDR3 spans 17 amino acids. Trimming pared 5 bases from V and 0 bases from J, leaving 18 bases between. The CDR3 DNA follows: TGTGCCAGCAGTCCCAGGGACTCTTCGGTCAGCACAGATACGCAGTATTTT. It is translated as CASSPRDSSVSTDTQYF.

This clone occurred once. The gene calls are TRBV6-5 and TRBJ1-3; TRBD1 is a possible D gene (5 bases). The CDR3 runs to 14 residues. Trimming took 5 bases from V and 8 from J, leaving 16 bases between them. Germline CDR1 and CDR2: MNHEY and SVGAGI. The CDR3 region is CASSPWGLGDTIYF. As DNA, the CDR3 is TGTGCCAGCAGTCCCTGGGGCCTTGGGGACACCATATATTTT.

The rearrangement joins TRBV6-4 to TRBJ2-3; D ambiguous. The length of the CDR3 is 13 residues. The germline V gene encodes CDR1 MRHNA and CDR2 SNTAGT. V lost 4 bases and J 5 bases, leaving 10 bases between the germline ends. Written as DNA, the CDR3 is TGTGCCAGCAGTGCACTTACCGGAGATACGCAGTATTTT. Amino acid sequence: CASSALTGDTQYF.

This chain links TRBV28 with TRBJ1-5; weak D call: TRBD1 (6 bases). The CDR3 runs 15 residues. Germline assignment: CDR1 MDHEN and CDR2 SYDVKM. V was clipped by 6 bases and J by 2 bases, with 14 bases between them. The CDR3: CASSLQGSGNQPQHF. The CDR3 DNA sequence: TGTGCCAGCAGCTTACAGGGTAGCGGCAATCAGCCCCAGCATTTT.

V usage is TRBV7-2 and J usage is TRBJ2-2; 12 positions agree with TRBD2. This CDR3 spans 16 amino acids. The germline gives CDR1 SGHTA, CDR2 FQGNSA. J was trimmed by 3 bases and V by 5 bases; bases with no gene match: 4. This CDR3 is CASSLTSGGYTGELFF. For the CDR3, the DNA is TGTGCCAGCAGCCTGACTAGCGGGGGATACACCGGGGAGCTGTTTTTT.

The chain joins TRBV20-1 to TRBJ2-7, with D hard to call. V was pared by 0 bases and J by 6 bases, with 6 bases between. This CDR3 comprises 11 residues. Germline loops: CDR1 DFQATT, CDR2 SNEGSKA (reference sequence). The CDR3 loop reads CSARDPSEQYF. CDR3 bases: TGCAGTGCTAGAGATCCGAGCGAGCAGTACTTC.

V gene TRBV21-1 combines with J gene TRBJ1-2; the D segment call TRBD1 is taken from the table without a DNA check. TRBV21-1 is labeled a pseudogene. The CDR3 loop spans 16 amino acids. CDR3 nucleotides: TGTGCCAGCAGCAAGATAGACAGGGCAACCGCCTATGGCTACACCTTC. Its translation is CASSKIDRATAYGYTF.

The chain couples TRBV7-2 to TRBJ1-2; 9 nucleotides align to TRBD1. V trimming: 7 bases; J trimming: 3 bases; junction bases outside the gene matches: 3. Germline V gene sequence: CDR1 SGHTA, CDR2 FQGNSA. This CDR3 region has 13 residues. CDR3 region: CASTGQGYYGYTF. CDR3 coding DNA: TGTGCCAGCACCGGACAGGGGTACTATGGCTACACCTTC.

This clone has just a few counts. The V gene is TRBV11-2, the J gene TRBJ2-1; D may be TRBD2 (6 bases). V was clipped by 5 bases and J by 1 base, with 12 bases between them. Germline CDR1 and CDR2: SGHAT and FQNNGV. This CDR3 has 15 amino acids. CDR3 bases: TGTGCCAGCAGCAATCGTAGCGGATCCTACAATGAGCAGTTCTTC. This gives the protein CASSNRSGSYNEQFF.